What follows describes a single T cell receptor beta chain. Profiled with immunoSEQ multiplex PCR; TCRdb holds only in-frame clones, not every one. The sample consists of 110,000 to 150,000 clones, 80% of them appearing once. This entry is derived from a study of blood T cell repertoires in COVID-19. The wider study: T cells, B-cell-depleted T cells, or PBMCs supplied cDNA or gDNA.

The CDR3 is 13 residues long. V lost 10 bases to trimming and J lost 2 bases, with 12 bases between them. The germline V gene encodes CDR1 LNHDA and CDR2 SQIVND (reference sequence). The sequencing input was peripheral blood. This clonotype was sampled from a woman between 45 and 60 years old with acute or convalescent COVID-19. The chain recombines TRBV19 with TRBJ1-5, with D possibly TRBD1 on 6 matching bases. The CDR3 sequence is CAISGAGNQPQHF. CDR3 nucleotides: TGTGCCATCTCAGGGGCGGGCAATCAGCCCCAGCATTTT. Filled out from reference TRBV19 and TRBJ1-5, the complete variable domain reads DGGITQSPKYLFRKEGQNVTLSCEQNLNHDAMYWYRQDPGQGLRLIYYSQIVNDFQKGDIAEGYSVSREKKESFPLTVTSAQKNPTAFYLCAISGAGNQPQHFGDGTRLSIL.